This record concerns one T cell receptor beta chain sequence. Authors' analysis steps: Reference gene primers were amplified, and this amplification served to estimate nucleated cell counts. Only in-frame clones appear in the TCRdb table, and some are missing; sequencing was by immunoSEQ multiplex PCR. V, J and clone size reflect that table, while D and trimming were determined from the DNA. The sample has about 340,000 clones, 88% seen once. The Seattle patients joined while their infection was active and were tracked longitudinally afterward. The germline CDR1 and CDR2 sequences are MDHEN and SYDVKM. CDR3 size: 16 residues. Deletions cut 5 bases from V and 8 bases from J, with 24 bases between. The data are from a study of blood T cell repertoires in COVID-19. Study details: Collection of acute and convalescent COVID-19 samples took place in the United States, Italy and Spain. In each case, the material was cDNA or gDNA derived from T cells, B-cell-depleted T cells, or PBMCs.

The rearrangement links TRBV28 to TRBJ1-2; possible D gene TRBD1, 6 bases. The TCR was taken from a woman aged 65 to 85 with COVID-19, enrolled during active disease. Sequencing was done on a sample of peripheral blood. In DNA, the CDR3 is TGTGCCAGCAGTCCTAGAACGACAGGTTCTCTGGGCGGCTACACCTTC. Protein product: CASSPRTTGSLGGYTF.